Reported below is one T cell receptor (beta chain). Its antigen is still unknown. This sample is drawn from a study of tumor-infiltrating lymphocytes in primary liver carcinoma. About the research overall: Aged between 30 and 69 years, the patients were men and women.

From roughly 21-30 mg of unsorted bulk tissue, DNA and RNA were co-extracted together. Those patients suffered from chronic HBV infection and were treatment-naive. From 500 to 600 ng of total RNA, TCR beta-specific cDNA was reverse-transcribed using a constant-region primer. Amplification in three nested multiplex PCR rounds with slightly modified ARM-PCR gave rise to TCR beta libraries. A C-beta reverse primer and TRBV1-TRBV30 forward primers served in each of the first two PCR rounds, at ten to eleven cycles apiece. From the multiplex PCR reads, TCRdb called clonotypes with MiXCR, one entry per CDR3 protein. Of roughly 40,000 distinct CDR3 sequences listed, around 80% are singletons. The CDR3 sequence is 15 residues long. V gave up 2 bases and J gave up 0 bases, with 8 bases separating them. Looked up from germline, CDR1 is KGHSH and CDR2 is LQKENI. Study-wide findings and caveats: For tumor-adjacent and tumor-blood pairs, overlap was less than that seen for tumor region pairs. The 250 largest clones made up significantly more of tumor than blood repertoires (p = 0.039).

The chain recombines TRBV18 with TRBJ2-1; tentatively, D is TRBD1 (5 bases). The TCR originated in a woman aged 30 to 39 with primary liver carcinoma and hepatitis B virus infection. The sample taken for sequencing was tumor-adjacent normal liver tissue. The DNA for the CDR3 is TGTGCCAGCTCACCAAACAGGTCCTCCTACAATGAGCAGTTCTTC. It yields the protein CASSPNRSSYNEQFF.